This entry describes one T cell receptor beta chain. These data originate in a study of blood T cell repertoires in COVID-19. Overall study: Samples of COVID-19 (acute and convalescent) were obtained from the United States, Italy and Spain. T cells, B-cell-depleted T cells, or PBMCs provided the cDNA or gDNA that served as material.

In the authors' workflow: Estimation of nucleated cell counts was performed using reference gene primer amplification. Assay used: immunoSEQ multiplex PCR; TCRdb lists only in-frame clones, some missing. For V, J and clone size, that table is used; D and trimming come from the DNA. Among 200,000 to 300,000 clones listed, about 88% were seen once. Germline V gene lookup returns CDR1 SEHNR and CDR2 FQNEAQ (reference sequence). The CDR3 runs 16 residues. The junction had 2 bases not matched to a gene; V was cut back by 1 base and J by 2 bases. Sequenced sample: peripheral blood. This TCR derives from a man aged 25 to 40 with active or convalescent COVID-19. The chain employs TRBV7-9 and TRBJ2-1, with 10 bases that match TRBD2. CDR3 in amino acids: CASSLGAGGPYNEQFF. CDR3 in DNA: TGTGCCAGCAGCTTAGGAGCGGGGGGGCCCTACAATGAGCAGTTCTTC. Complete variable domain (other parts from reference TRBV7-9 and TRBJ2-1): DTGVSQNPRHKITKRGQNVTFRCDPISEHNRLYWYRQTLGQGPEFLTYFQNEAQLEKSRLLSDRFSAERPKGSFSTLEIQRTEQGDSAMYLCASSLGAGGPYNEQFFGPGTRLTVL.